This TCR beta chain stems from a study of tumor-infiltrating lymphocytes in primary liver carcinoma. General study findings and limits: Reduced overlap was seen in tumor-adjacent and tumor-blood pairs versus tumor region pairs.

In addition to blood RNA drawn from unsorted whole blood, germline DNA was extracted. Chronic HBV infection was present in the patients, who were treatment-naive. TCR beta cDNA was prepared out of 500 ng total RNA by means of a constant-region primer. Three nested multiplex PCR rounds, a slightly modified ARM-PCR method, built the TCR beta libraries. TCRdb reprocessed the multiplex PCR reads with MiXCR, giving one entry per CDR3 protein. Of a few hundred thousand distinct CDR3 sequences listed, around three fifths are singletons. This clonotype was detected once. Its cognate antigen is unknown. The sample taken for sequencing was peripheral blood. The TCR originated in a woman between 25 and 40 years old with primary liver carcinoma and hepatitis B virus infection.

The CDR3 here is CASRVVETQYF. CDR3 bases: TGTGCCAGCAGGGTTGTAGAGACCCAGTACTTC. The rearrangement links TRBV5-8 to TRBJ2-5; no definite D call. CDR3 length: 11 residues. Deletions cut 5 bases from V and 4 bases from J, with 6 bases between. Germline V lookup: CDR1 SGHTS, CDR2 YDEGEE.